The 9 T cell receptor beta chains reported below all come from one sample, sequenced in a study of T cells in tuberculosis. Thawed, overnight-rested PBMC were stained with GMM-loaded CD1B tetramer, viability dye and anti-CD3, then sorted. The CD1B tetramers carried C32 glucose monomycolate purified from Rhodococcus equi. Sequencing was performed with immunoSEQ multiplex PCR; in TCRdb, only in-frame clones are kept and a portion is missing. The data show more than 70,000 clones, with approximately 91% seen just once and approximately 2% held by the top ten. Source material: CD1b-GMM tetramer-negative cells sorted from PBMCs. The receptors shown here come from an adult woman with latent tuberculosis.

The gene calls are TRBV11-2 and TRBJ2-3, with D possibly TRBD2 on 6 matching bases. V was clipped by 0 bases and J by 5 bases, with 18 bases between them. Germline values: CDR1 SGHAT, CDR2 FQNNGV. CDR3 length: 17 residues. CDR3 sequence reads: CASSLDPGGTGVDTQYF. The CDR3 DNA reads TGTGCCAGCAGCTTAGATCCAGGCGGGACCGGAGTAGATACGCAGTATTTT.

The chain recombines TRBV9 with TRBJ1-2; 7 nucleotides agree with TRBD1. CDR3 length: 13 residues. Germline-derived CDR1 and CDR2 are SGDLS and YYNGEE. The ends lost 3 bases at V and 8 bases at J; junction bases unmatched: 7. The CDR3 coding sequence is TGTGCCAGCAGCGACAGAGGGGGCTGGGGCTACACCTTC. As protein: CASSDRGGWGYTF. Full variable domain (remainder filled in from reference TRBV9 and TRBJ1-2): DSGVTQTPKHLITATGQRVTLRCSPRSGDLSVYWYQQSLDQGLQFLIQYYNGEERAKGNILERFSAQQFPDLHSELNLSSLELGDSALYFCASSDRGGWGYTFGSGTRLTVV.

The rearrangement links TRBV7-2 to TRBJ2-3, with 8 bases identical to TRBD2. Germline V CDR1 and CDR2: SGHTA, FQGNSA. CDR3 length: 18 residues. The junction had 9 bases not matched to a gene; V was cut back by 1 base and J by 0 bases. This CDR3 is CASSLGAGVTLSTDTQYF. The CDR3 DNA reads as TGTGCCAGCAGCTTAGGAGCGGGGGTTACCCTTAGCACAGATACGCAGTATTTT.

The chain carries TRBV6-5 and TRBJ2-2; D possibly corresponds to TRBD2 (6 bases). V lost 8 bases, J lost 5 bases, and 15 bases lay in between. Germline V gene lookup returns CDR1 MNHEY and CDR2 SVGAGI. The CDR3 runs 14 residues. The CDR3 protein is CASRAGRRTGELFF. The CDR3 nucleotides are TGTGCCAGCCGGGCAGGGAGGCGTACCGGGGAGCTGTTTTTT.

CDR3 loop: CASSLGPGANTGELFF. As DNA, the CDR3 is TGCGCCAGCAGCTTAGGACCGGGGGCGAACACCGGGGAGCTGTTTTTT. This chain links TRBV5-1 with TRBJ2-2; the D gene is possibly TRBD2 (6 bases). The CDR3 consists of 16 residues. Germline V lookup: CDR1 SGHRS, CDR2 YFSETQ. V was pared by 2 bases and J by 0 bases, with 11 bases between.

V is TRBV30 and J is TRBJ1-6, with D tentatively TRBD1 (5 bases). The germline V gene encodes CDR1 GTSNPN and CDR2 SVGIG (reference sequence). The CDR3 has 18 amino acids. V dropped 3 bases and J dropped 5 bases, with 23 bases sitting between them. CDR3 in DNA: TGTGCCTGGAGGCGACCTAGACAGACCGATTACAATAATTCACCCCTCCACTTT. Its translation: CAWRRPRQTDYNNSPLHF. Variable domain in full (rest from reference TRBV30 and TRBJ1-6): SQTIHQWPATLVQPVGSPLSLECTVEGTSNPNLYWYRQAAGRGLQLLFYSVGIGQISSEVPQNLSASRPQDRQFILSSKKLLLSDSGFYLCAWRRPRQTDYNNSPLHFGNGTRLTVT.

This chain links TRBV10-3 with TRBJ2-1, with D unresolved. V shed 7 bases and J shed 4 bases, with 8 bases lying between them. Germline values: CDR1 ENHRY, CDR2 SYGVKD. The CDR3 covers 12 residues. In DNA form, the CDR3 reads TGTGCCATCATGAAAGAGTACAATGAGCAGTTCTTC. Translated: CAIMKEYNEQFF.

The chain uses TRBV19 and TRBJ1-5; TRBD1 might be the D (6 bases). Trimming took 6 bases from V and 5 from J, leaving 14 bases between them. This CDR3 has 14 amino acids. CDR1 is LNHDA, CDR2 SQIVND, per germline (reference sequence). CDR3 loop: CASRGRGGDQPQHF. CDR3 bases: TGTGCCAGTAGGGGAAGAGGGGGAGATCAGCCCCAGCATTTT. Full variable domain (rest looked up from reference TRBV19 and TRBJ1-5): DGGITQSPKYLFRKEGQNVTLSCEQNLNHDAMYWYRQDPGQGLRLIYYSQIVNDFQKGDIAEGYSVSREKKESFPLTVTSAQKNPTAFYLCASRGRGGDQPQHFGDGTRLSIL.

The genes are TRBV4-2 and TRBJ2-1; D may be TRBD2 (5 bases). Trimming left V 1 base short and J 9 bases short, with 19 bases between. The CDR3 covers 16 residues. CDR1 and CDR2 (germline): LGHNA, YNFKEQ. CDR3: CASSQAGYEKAGEQFF. CDR3 in DNA: TGTGCCAGCAGCCAAGCGGGGTACGAGAAAGCCGGTGAGCAGTTCTTC.